Listed below are T cell receptor beta chains from one sample, sequenced in a study of shared clonotypes between healthy human individuals. Here immunoSEQ multiplex PCR was the method, and the copy in TCRdb shows in-frame clones only, minus some. The data hold 950,000 to 1,300,000 clones, with roughly 70% observed a single time. The sequenced sample was memory CD4+ T cells sorted from blood. The receptors here all came from a man aged 18 to 35 in good health. Each CDR3 is given with its conserved first and last residue. D genes are given only for firm matches. Expanded clones get a size class; other rows say once, few or many, or leave the size out.

>14|TRBV7-2|TRBJ2-5|TRBD2|few
CASSSPGGGETQYF
TGTGCCAGCAGCTCTCCGGGAGGGGGAGAGACCCAGTACTTC
>16|TRBV4-2|TRBJ1-4|TRBD1|-
CASSQGTGTGEHKLFF
TGTGCCAGCAGCCAAGGCACCGGGACAGGGGAGCATAAACTGTTTTTT
>15|TRBV2|TRBJ2-1|TRBD2|-
CASSGGTSGSNEQFF
TGTGCCAGCAGTGGGGGGACTAGCGGGAGCAATGAGCAGTTCTTC
>14|TRBV2|TRBJ1-4|-|-
CATRVEALGEKLFF
TGTGCCACCAGGGTGGAGGCCCTGGGTGAAAAACTGTTTTTT
>15|TRBV2|TRBJ2-2|TRBD1|-
CASARRQGQAGELFF
TGTGCCAGCGCTAGGAGACAGGGCCAGGCCGGGGAGCTGTTTTTT
>19|TRBV7-9|TRBJ1-4|TRBD1|-
CASSRRAGTGEATNEKLFF
TGTGCCAGCAGCCGTAGGGCAGGGACAGGGGAAGCAACTAATGAAAAACTGTTTTTT
>15|TRBV4-3|TRBJ1-2|-|-
CASSQERAGAGGYTF
TGCGCCAGCAGCCAAGAGAGGGCTGGGGCGGGAGGCTACACCTTC
>15|TRBV5-1|TRBJ1-4|-|-
CASSRAGSFNEKLFF
TGCGCCAGCAGCCGGGCGGGTAGCTTTAATGAAAAACTGTTTTTT
>13|TRBV10-3|TRBJ2-7|-|-
CAISDRVGYEQYF
TGTGCCATCAGTGACAGGGTGGGGTACGAGCAGTACTTC
>11|TRBV29-1|TRBJ1-2|TRBD1|-
CSVGQGDGYTF
TGCAGCGTGGGACAGGGGGATGGCTACACCTTC
>14|TRBV5-1|TRBJ2-4|-|-
CASSLRAEGDIQYF
TGCGCCAGCAGCTTAAGGGCGGAAGGGGACATTCAGTACTTC
>16|TRBV4-1|TRBJ2-1|TRBD2|-
CASSHAAGGTPNEQFF
TGCGCCAGCAGCCACGCGGCGGGAGGGACCCCCAATGAGCAGTTCTTC
>15|TRBV27|TRBJ2-2|-|-
CASNQGDLFTGELFF
TGTGCCAGCAATCAAGGGGATTTATTCACCGGGGAGCTGTTTTTT
>14|TRBV2|TRBJ2-1|TRBD2|-
CASSGTSGYNEQFF
TGTGCCAGCAGTGGGACTAGCGGTTACAATGAGCAGTTCTTC
>13|TRBV10-3|TRBJ1-6|-|few
CAVRAEDNSPLHF
TGTGCCGTTCGTGCCGAGGATAATTCACCCCTCCACTTT
>11|TRBV9|TRBJ2-3|-|-
CASSGATTQYF
TGTGCCAGCAGCGGCGCAACAACGCAGTATTTT
>13|TRBV15|TRBJ1-2|-|-
CATSRGVDYGYTF
TGTGCCACCAGCAGAGGGGTTGACTATGGCTACACCTTC
>16|TRBV5-4|TRBJ2-5|TRBD2|-
CASSRKTSATGETQYF
TGTGCCAGCAGCCGTAAGACTAGCGCAACCGGGGAGACCCAGTACTTC
>15|TRBV7-7|TRBJ2-3|-|-
CASSLDGSSTDTQYF
TGTGCTAGCAGCCTGGACGGTTCTAGCACAGATACGCAGTATTTT
>14|TRBV5-6|TRBJ2-2|TRBD2|-
CASSWRGLAGELFF
TGTGCCAGCAGCTGGCGGGGGTTGGCCGGGGAGCTGTTTTTT
>15|TRBV9|TRBJ1-4|-|-
CASSPREEFVEKLFF
TGTGCCAGCAGCCCCAGGGAGGAGTTCGTTGAAAAACTGTTTTTT
>14|TRBV25-1|TRBJ1-6|-|few
CASSAQNDNSPLHF
TGTGCCAGCAGTGCACAGAACGATAATTCACCCCTCCACTTT
>16|TRBV19|TRBJ1-5|-|-
CASSIPGVNSNQPQHF
TGTGCCAGTAGTATCCCGGGGGTTAATAGCAATCAGCCCCAGCATTTT
>14|TRBV5-3|TRBJ1-4|-|-
CASGLGGRDEKLFF
TGTGCCAGCGGATTAGGGGGTAGAGATGAAAAACTGTTTTTT
>9|TRBV20-1|TRBJ1-2|-|-
CSHSDGYTF
TGCAGTCACAGTGATGGCTACACCTTC
>18|TRBV23-1|TRBJ1-1|TRBD1|once
CASSQSPKATGENTEAFF
TGCGCCAGCAGTCAATCCCCCAAGGCGACAGGGGAAAACACTGAAGCTTTCTTT
>15|TRBV2|TRBJ1-5|-|-
CASSDVGQRNQPQHF
TGTGCCAGCAGTGATGTGGGGCAGCGGAATCAGCCCCAGCATTTT
>12|TRBV2|TRBJ2-7|-|-
CASREVIYEQYF
TGTGCCAGCAGGGAGGTAATCTACGAGCAGTACTTC
>15|TRBV7-9|TRBJ2-7|-|-
CASSETRASGREQYF
TGTGCCAGCAGCGAAACACGGGCGTCGGGCCGCGAGCAGTACTTC
>17|TRBV28|TRBJ1-3|TRBD1|-
CASSFMGRGLSGNTIYF
TGTGCCAGCAGTTTTATGGGTAGGGGGCTTTCCGGAAACACCATATATTTT
>14|TRBV28|TRBJ1-2|TRBD1|few
CASSSGGANYGYTF
TGTGCCAGCAGCTCAGGGGGCGCGAACTATGGCTACACCTTC